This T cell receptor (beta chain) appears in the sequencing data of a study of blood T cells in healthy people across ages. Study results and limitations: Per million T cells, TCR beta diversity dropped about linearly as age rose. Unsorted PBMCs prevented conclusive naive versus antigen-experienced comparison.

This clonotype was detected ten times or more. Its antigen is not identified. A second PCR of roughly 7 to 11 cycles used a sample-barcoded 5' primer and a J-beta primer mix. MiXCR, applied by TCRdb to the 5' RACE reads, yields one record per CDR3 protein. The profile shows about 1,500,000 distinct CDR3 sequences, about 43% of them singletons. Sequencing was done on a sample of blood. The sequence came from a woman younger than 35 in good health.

The CDR3 DNA reads as TGCAGTGTCCCCTTTGAGCGTAGTGAGCAGTTCTTC. This gives the protein CSVPFERSEQFF. The gene calls are TRBV20-1 and TRBJ2-1; D is uncertain. This CDR3 contains 12 residues. CDR1 and CDR2 from the germline V gene are DFQATT and SNEGSKA (reference sequence). Trimming cost V 7 bases and J 9 bases, with 16 bases left between them.